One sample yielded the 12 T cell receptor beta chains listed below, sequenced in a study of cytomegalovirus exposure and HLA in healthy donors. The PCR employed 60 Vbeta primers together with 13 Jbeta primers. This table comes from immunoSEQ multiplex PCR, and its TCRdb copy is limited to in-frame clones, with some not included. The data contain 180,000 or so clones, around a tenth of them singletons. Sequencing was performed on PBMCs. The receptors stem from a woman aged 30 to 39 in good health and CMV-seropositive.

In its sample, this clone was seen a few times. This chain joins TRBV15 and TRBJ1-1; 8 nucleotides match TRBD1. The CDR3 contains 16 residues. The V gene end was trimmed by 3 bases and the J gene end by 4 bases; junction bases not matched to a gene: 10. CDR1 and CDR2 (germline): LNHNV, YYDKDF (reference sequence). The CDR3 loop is CATSSPNRGEGTEAFF. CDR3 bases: TGTGCCACCAGCAGCCCCAACAGGGGGGAAGGCACTGAAGCTTTCTTT.

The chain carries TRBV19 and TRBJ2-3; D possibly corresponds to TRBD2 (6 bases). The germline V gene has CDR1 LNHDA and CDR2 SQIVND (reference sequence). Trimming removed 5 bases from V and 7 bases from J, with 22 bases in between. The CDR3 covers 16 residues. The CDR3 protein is CASSPGTGRVVHTQYF. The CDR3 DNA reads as TGTGCCAGTAGTCCCGGGACTGGACGCGTCGTACATACGCAGTATTTT.

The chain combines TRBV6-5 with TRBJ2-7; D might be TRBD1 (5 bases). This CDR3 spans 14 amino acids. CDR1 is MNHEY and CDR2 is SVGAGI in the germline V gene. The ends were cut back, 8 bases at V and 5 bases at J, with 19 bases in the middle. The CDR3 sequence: CASGYGAYEHEQYF. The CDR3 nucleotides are TGTGCCAGCGGCTATGGGGCCTATGAACACGAGCAGTACTTC.

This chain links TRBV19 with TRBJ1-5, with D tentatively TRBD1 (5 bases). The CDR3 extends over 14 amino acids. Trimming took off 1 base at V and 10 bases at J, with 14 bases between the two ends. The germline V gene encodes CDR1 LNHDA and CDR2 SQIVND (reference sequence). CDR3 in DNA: TGTGCCAGTAGTATAGTAGGGGCTGAAGTACCCCAGCATTTT. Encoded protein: CASSIVGAEVPQHF. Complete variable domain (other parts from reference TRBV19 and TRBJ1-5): DGGITQSPKYLFRKEGQNVTLSCEQNLNHDAMYWYRQDPGQGLRLIYYSQIVNDFQKGDIAEGYSVSREKKESFPLTVTSAQKNPTAFYLCASSIVGAEVPQHFGDGTRLSIL.

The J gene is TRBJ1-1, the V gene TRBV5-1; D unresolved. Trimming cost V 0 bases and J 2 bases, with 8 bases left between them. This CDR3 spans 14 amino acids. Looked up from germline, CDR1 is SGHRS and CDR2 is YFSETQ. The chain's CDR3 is CASSLDNRNTEAFF. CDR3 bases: TGCGCCAGCAGCTTGGACAACCGAAACACTGAAGCTTTCTTT.

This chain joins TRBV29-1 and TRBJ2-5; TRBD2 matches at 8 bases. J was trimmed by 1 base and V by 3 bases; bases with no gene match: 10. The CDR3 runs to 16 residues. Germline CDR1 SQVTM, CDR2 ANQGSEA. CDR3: CSVDGGGVAGQETQYF. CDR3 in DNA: TGCAGCGTTGACGGGGGGGGTGTGGCGGGCCAAGAGACCCAGTACTTC.

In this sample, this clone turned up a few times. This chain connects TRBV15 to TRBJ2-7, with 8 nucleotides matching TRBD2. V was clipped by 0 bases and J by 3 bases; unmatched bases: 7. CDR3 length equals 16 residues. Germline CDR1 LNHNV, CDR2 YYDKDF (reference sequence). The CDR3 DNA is TGTGCCACCAGCAGAGAGTCCGGGACTAGAGGCTACGAGCAGTACTTC. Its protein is CATSRESGTRGYEQYF.

CDR3 coding DNA: TGCGCCAGCAGCCCGGGGCTAGCGGAAAGCACAGATACGCAGTATTTT. It is translated as CASSPGLAESTDTQYF. This rearrangement joins TRBV5-1 to TRBJ2-3, with 7 positions matching TRBD2. V shed 4 bases and J 0 bases; nucleotides not matched to a gene: 8. The germline CDR1 and CDR2 sequences are SGHRS and YFSETQ. The CDR3 is made up of 16 amino acids.

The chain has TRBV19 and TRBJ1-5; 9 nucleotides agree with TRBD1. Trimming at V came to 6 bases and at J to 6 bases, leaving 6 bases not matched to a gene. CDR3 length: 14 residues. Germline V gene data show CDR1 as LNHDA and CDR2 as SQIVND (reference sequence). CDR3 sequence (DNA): TGTGCCAGTAGGGCAGACAGGGGGACTCAGCCCCAGCATTTT. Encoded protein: CASRADRGTQPQHF.

The CDR3 region has the DNA TGCGCCAGCAGCTCCGCCAGGGGACAGGGGGCGAGTGGGGCCAACGTCCTGACTTTC. Its protein is CASSSARGQGASGANVLTF. The chain is built from TRBV5-1 and TRBJ2-6, with 12 positions matching TRBD1. Germline CDR1 reads SGHRS; CDR2 reads YFSETQ. The CDR3 runs 19 residues. Trimming at V came to 3 bases and at J to 3 bases, leaving 10 bases not matched to a gene.

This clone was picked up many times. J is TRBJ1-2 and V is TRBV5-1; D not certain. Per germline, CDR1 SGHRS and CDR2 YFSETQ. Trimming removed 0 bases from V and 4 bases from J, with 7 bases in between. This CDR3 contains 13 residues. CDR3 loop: CASSLVTAYGYTF. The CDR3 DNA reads TGCGCCAGCAGCTTGGTTACAGCCTATGGCTACACCTTC. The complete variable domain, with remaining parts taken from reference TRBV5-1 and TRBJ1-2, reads KAGVTQTPRYLIKTRGQQVTLSCSPISGHRSVSWYQQTPGQGLQFLFEYFSETQRNKGNFPGRFSGRQFSNSRSEMNVSTLELGDSALYLCASSLVTAYGYTFGSGTRLTVV.

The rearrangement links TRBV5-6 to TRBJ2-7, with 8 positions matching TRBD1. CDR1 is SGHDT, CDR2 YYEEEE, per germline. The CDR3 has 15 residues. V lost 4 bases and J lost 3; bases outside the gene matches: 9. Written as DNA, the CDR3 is TGTGCCAGCAGCCCCCCTAGGACAGGGATCTACGAGCAGTACTTC. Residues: CASSPPRTGIYEQYF.